The rows below give T cell receptor beta chains drawn from one sample of a study of blood T cells in healthy people across ages. One entry per CDR3 protein results from TCRdb running MiXCR on the 5' RACE reads. The sample records 600,000 or so distinct CDR3 sequences, around 48% being singletons. Sequenced: blood. The receptors come from an elderly man in good health. Each CDR3 is given with its conserved first and last residue. Each record gives: CDR3 protein, CDR3 DNA, clone size, J gene, V gene, D gene. The D gene is left open where the match is weak. The size of a clone is reported for some rows only, either as once, few or many, or as a class for expanded clones.

CASGGTGNEQFF,TGTGCCAGCGGAGGGACAGGCAATGAGCAGTTCTTC,once,TRBJ2-1,TRBV25-1,TRBD1
CSARGGTGGHEQYF,TGCAGTGCTAGAGGGGGGACAGGGGGCCACGAGCAGTACTTC,once,TRBJ2-7,TRBV20-1,TRBD1
CASSKAPTGGSFEQYF,TGTGCCAGCAGCAAGGCCCCGACAGGGGGTTCCTTCGAGCAGTACTTC,-,TRBJ2-7,TRBV7-6,TRBD1
CASSYAASGRAESGELFF,TGTGCCAGCAGTTACGCGGCTAGCGGGAGGGCCGAATCCGGGGAGCTGTTTTTT,-,TRBJ2-2,TRBV6-2/TRBV6-3,TRBD2
CASSPMRGSGVTEAFF,TGTGCCAGCTCACCAATGCGGGGCTCGGGGGTCACTGAAGCTTTCTTT,many,TRBJ1-1,TRBV18,-
CASREQGLPQETQYF,TGTGCCAGCAGGGAACAGGGGCTGCCCCAAGAGACCCAGTACTTC,few,TRBJ2-5,TRBV7-3,TRBD1
CASTLGTHQETQYF,TGTGCCAGCACCCTCGGGACACACCAAGAGACCCAGTACTTC,-,TRBJ2-5,TRBV28,-
CASRFGGTGNEQFF,TGCGCCAGCAGGTTTGGCGGTACAGGGAATGAGCAGTTCTTC,few,TRBJ2-1,TRBV4-1,-
CASSLRSAGLETQYF,TGTGCCAGCAGCCTAAGATCGGCAGGGCTCGAGACCCAGTACTTC,few,TRBJ2-5,TRBV3-1,-
CASKGGQSNYGYTF,TGTGCCAGCAAAGGAGGGCAGTCTAACTATGGCTACACCTTC,many,TRBJ1-2,TRBV6-6,-
CASSLPGTGQETQYF,TGTGCCAGCAGCCTCCCCGGGACAGGCCAAGAGACCCAGTACTTC,many,TRBJ2-5,TRBV6-6,TRBD1
CASSVMGVPYNEQFF,TGTGCCAGCAGCGTAATGGGAGTTCCCTACAATGAGCAGTTCTTC,-,TRBJ2-1,TRBV9,-
CASSVSVQETQYF,TGTGCCAGCAGCGTATCTGTCCAAGAGACCCAGTACTTC,-,TRBJ2-5,TRBV9,-
CASSDPGRHEEQFF,TGTGCCAGCAGCGATCCGGGACGACATGAGGAGCAGTTCTTC,-,TRBJ2-1,TRBV7-3,-
CASTTSGRAGFNEQFF,TGTGCCAGCACCACTAGCGGGAGGGCGGGTTTCAATGAGCAGTTCTTC,many,TRBJ2-1,TRBV6-6,TRBD2
CASSMTGVENSPLHF,TGTGCCAGCAGTATGACAGGGGTCGAGAATTCACCCCTCCACTTT,-,TRBJ1-6,TRBV2,TRBD1
CASQDGRVETQYF,TGCGCCAGCCAAGATGGGAGAGTGGAGACCCAGTACTTC,-,TRBJ2-5,TRBV5-1,-
CASSLRRGGVDTQYF,TGTGCCAGCAGTTTACGGCGGGGGGGAGTAGATACGCAGTATTTT,few,TRBJ2-3,TRBV12-3/TRBV12-4,TRBD2
CASSFWARSSYEQYF,TGTGCCAGCAGCTTTTGGGCAAGGAGCTCCTACGAGCAGTACTTC,-,TRBJ2-7,TRBV5-6,-
CASSADPIHEETQYF,TGTGCCAGCAGCGCGGACCCGATCCACGAGGAGACCCAGTACTTC,-,TRBJ2-5,TRBV9,-
CSARVPLGQHTEAFF,TGCAGTGCTAGAGTACCTCTAGGACAGCACACTGAAGCTTTCTTT,few,TRBJ1-1,TRBV20-1,-
CASSLVLQQETQYF,TGCGCCAGCAGCTTGGTCCTCCAGCAAGAGACCCAGTACTTC,many,TRBJ2-5,TRBV5-1,-
CASSGGENSPLHF,TGTGCCAGCAGCGGAGGGGAGAATTCACCCCTCCACTTT,few,TRBJ1-6,TRBV9,-
CASSRGTSGRAGYNEQFF,TGTGCCAGCAGCCGAGGGACTAGCGGGAGGGCCGGGTACAATGAGCAGTTCTTC,-,TRBJ2-1,TRBV6-1,TRBD2
CASSPYGDRGSVDTQYF,TGTGCCAGCAGCCCGTACGGGGACAGGGGCTCTGTAGATACGCAGTATTTT,-,TRBJ2-3,TRBV21-1,-
CASSSPTGYEQYF,TGTGCCAGCAGTTCCCCGACCGGCTACGAGCAGTACTTC,few,TRBJ2-7,TRBV12-3/TRBV12-4,-
CSASTFQEMNTEAFF,TGCAGTGCTAGTACCTTTCAGGAAATGAACACTGAAGCTTTCTTT,-,TRBJ1-1,TRBV20-1,-
CASSQINEQYF,TGTGCCAGCAGCCAAATAAATGAGCAGTACTTC,-,TRBJ2-5,TRBV3-1,-
CASSQGAGGPYEQYF,TGTGCCAGCAGCCAAGGAGCGGGAGGGCCGTACGAGCAGTACTTC,-,TRBJ2-7,TRBV3-1,TRBD2
CASSLELAAQETQYF,TGTGCCAGCAGCTTAGAGCTAGCAGCCCAAGAGACCCAGTACTTC,few,TRBJ2-5,TRBV5-6,-
CSARDPNGSGGFRFEYF,TGCAGTGCTAGAGACCCCAACGGGAGCGGGGGGTTCCGATTTGAGTACTTC,-,TRBJ2-7,TRBV20-1,TRBD2
CASSFGLADYTDTQYF,TGTGCCAGCAGCTTCGGCCTAGCGGATTACACAGATACGCAGTATTTT,-,TRBJ2-3,TRBV5-6,TRBD2
CASSLVGDRGNSPLHF,TGTGCCAGCAGCTTAGTAGGGGACAGGGGGAATTCACCCCTCCACTTT,-,TRBJ1-6,TRBV11-2,TRBD1
CASGVGHNQPQHF,TGTGCTAGTGGTGTGGGGCACAATCAGCCCCAGCATTTT,-,TRBJ1-5,TRBV12-5,-
CASSRLESYEQYF,TGTGCCAGCAGCCGATTAGAAAGCTACGAGCAGTACTTC,-,TRBJ2-7,TRBV7-2,-
CASSAFLAGGPDTQYF,TGTGCCAGCAGCGCCTTCCTAGCGGGAGGGCCGGATACGCAGTATTTT,few,TRBJ2-3,TRBV7-3,TRBD2